This T cell receptor (beta chain) is drawn from a study of blood T cell repertoires in COVID-19. Study at large: Some COVID-19 samples were acute and others convalescent; all came from the United States, Italy and Spain. From T cells, B-cell-depleted T cells, or PBMCs came the material, which was cDNA or gDNA.

The CDR3 is 15 residues long. The protocol was immunoSEQ multiplex PCR, while the TCRdb copy is restricted to in-frame clones and leaves out a portion. The sample lists more than 200,000 clones; about 90% were seen once. The receptor's source is a woman between 45 and 65 years old with acute or convalescent COVID-19. This chain uses TRBV7-5 with TRBJ2-1; TRBD2, the table's D call, lacks a check against the DNA. TRBV7-5 corresponds to a pseudogene. The sample comprised peripheral blood. CDR3 residues: CVRSLGGRVINEQFF. Here the CDR3 DNA reads TGTGTCAGAAGCTTAGGAGGGAGGGTTATCAATGAGCAGTTCTTC.